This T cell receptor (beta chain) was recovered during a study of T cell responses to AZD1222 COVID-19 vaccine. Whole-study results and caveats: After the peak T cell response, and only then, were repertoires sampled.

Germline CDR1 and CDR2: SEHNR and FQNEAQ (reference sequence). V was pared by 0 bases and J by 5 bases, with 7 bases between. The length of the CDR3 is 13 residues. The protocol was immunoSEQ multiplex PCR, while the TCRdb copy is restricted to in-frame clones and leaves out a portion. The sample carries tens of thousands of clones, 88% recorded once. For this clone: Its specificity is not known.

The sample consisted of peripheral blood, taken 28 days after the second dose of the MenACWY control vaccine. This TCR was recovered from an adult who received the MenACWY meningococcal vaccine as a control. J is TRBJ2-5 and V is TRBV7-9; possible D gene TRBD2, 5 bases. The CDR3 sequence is CASSLAPGETQYF. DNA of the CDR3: TGTGCCAGCAGCTTAGCTCCGGGGGAGACCCAGTACTTC.